The source of this TCR beta chain is a study of technical replicates of blood from a handful of donors. The data were produced by immunoSEQ multiplex PCR, yet TCRdb's version contains in-frame clones alone and is incomplete. The table records more than 65,000 clones, nearly 98% of them present only once. The CDR3 spans 18 residues. V gave up 4 bases and J gave up 0 bases, with 21 bases separating them. CDR1 is SGHDN, CDR2 FVKESK, per germline. The sequenced material came from T cells isolated from PBMCs. The chain joins TRBV14 to TRBJ1-1; no reliable D call. The TCR originated in a human donor in good health. CDR3 in amino acids: CASSPPLLWTEVNTEAFF. CDR3 DNA: TGTGCCAGCAGCCCCCCTTTACTATGGACGGAGGTGAACACTGAAGCTTTCTTT.